The following is a TCR beta chain sequence with its context. Its antigen is undetermined. The table came from immunoSEQ multiplex PCR; TCRdb's copy has only in-frame clones and leaves some out. Of tens of thousands of clones listed, just over 90% were seen once; the top ten hold 7.5% to 9.5%. This specimen belongs to a study of PD-1 blockade in classical Hodgkin lymphoma. The study, taken as a whole, reports: Newly diagnosed patients reportedly had lower baseline TCR diversity than healthy donors. Baseline diversity in complete responders resembled that of newly diagnosed patients. A significant rise in TCR diversity by C4D1 was seen for CD4+ but not CD8+ cells. Sources of repertoire differences remain undefined, possibly disease activity or prior therapy.

Germline-derived CDR1 and CDR2 are KGHSH and LQKENI. This CDR3 has 14 amino acids. Trimming removed 5 bases at V and 6 bases at J, with 15 bases between. Each patient's relapse followed autologous stem cell transplantation, and brentuximab vedotin exposure varied. The chain recombines TRBV18 with TRBJ2-3, with D uncertain. Sequenced material: peripheral blood mononuclear cells (PBMCs), taken at baseline. The TCR comes from a human donor with classical Hodgkin lymphoma. In DNA, the CDR3 is TGTGCCAGCTCATCTTACCCGTCCGGGGATACGCAGTATTTT. Translation gives CASSSYPSGDTQYF. Combining the CDR3 with reference TRBV18 and TRBJ2-3 gives the whole variable domain NAGVMQNPRHLVRRRGQEARLRCSPMKGHSHVYWYRQLPEEGLKFMVYLQKENIIDESGMPKERFSAEFPKEGPSILRIQQVVRGDSAAYFCASSSYPSGDTQYFGPGTRLTVL.